The clone carrying this TCR beta chain was counted once. Antigen specificity is unknown. Amplification yielded TCR beta CDR3 regions, with RNA transcripts as the source. First-round RT-PCR of the TCR CDR3 relied on the HTBI primer set. TCRdb itself ran the multiplex PCR reads through MiXCR, one entry per CDR3 protein. The sample has around 610,000 distinct CDR3 sequences; about 14% are singletons. This entry is derived from a study of T cells in Graves' hyperthyroidism and ophthalmopathy. Study conclusions and caveats: Most thyroid clonotypes with frequency above 0.001 were detected in blood.

Duration under 3 months, a NOSPECS grade of at least 4, and a Clinical Activity Score of at least 3 characterized the ophthalmopathy patients. The material sequenced was blood. This receptor was obtained from a woman aged 40 to 50 with Graves' ophthalmopathy.

CDR3 DNA sequence: TGTGCCAGCAGTTCCCCTGGACGGACCAACTCAGATACGCAGTATTTT. This sequence encodes CASSSPGRTNSDTQYF. The gene calls are TRBV28 and TRBJ2-3; D unclear. The germline CDR1 and CDR2 sequences are MDHEN and SYDVKM. Trimming removed 4 bases from V and 4 bases from J, with 18 bases in between. There are 16 residues in the CDR3.